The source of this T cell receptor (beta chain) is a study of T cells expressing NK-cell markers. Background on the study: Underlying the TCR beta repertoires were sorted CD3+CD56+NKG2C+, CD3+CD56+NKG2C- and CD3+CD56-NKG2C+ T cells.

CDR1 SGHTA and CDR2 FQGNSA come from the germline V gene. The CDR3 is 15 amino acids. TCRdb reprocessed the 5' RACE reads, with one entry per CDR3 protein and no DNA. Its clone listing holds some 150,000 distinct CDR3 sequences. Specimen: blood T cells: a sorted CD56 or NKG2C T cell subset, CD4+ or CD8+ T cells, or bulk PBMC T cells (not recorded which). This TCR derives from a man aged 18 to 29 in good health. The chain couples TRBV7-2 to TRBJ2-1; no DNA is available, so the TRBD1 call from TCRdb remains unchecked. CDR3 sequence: CASSTGQGYYNEQFF.